This T cell receptor (beta chain) is from a study of blood T cells in healthy people across ages. Trimming stripped 5 bases from V and 2 bases from J, with 16 bases between. The CDR3 runs 15 residues. Germline V gives CDR1 SEHNR, CDR2 FQNEAQ (reference sequence). It was with a sample-barcoded 5' primer and a J-beta primer mix that a second PCR of roughly 7 to 12 cycles was run. Each cDNA molecule received a tag from a template-switch adaptor that had 12 random nucleotides. TCRdb ran MiXCR on the 5' RACE reads and lists one entry per CDR3 protein. Among fewer than 1.5 million distinct CDR3 sequences listed, around 39% were seen once. The draw of peripheral blood yielded around 9.6 milliliters from each donor.

The V and J genes are TRBV7-9 and TRBJ2-7; weak D call: TRBD1 (7 bases). This clonotype was sampled from a young woman in good health. The sequenced material came from blood. The CDR3 loop reads CASSLTGEATYEQYF. In DNA form, the CDR3 reads TGTGCCAGCAGCCTAACAGGGGAGGCCACCTACGAGCAGTACTTC.